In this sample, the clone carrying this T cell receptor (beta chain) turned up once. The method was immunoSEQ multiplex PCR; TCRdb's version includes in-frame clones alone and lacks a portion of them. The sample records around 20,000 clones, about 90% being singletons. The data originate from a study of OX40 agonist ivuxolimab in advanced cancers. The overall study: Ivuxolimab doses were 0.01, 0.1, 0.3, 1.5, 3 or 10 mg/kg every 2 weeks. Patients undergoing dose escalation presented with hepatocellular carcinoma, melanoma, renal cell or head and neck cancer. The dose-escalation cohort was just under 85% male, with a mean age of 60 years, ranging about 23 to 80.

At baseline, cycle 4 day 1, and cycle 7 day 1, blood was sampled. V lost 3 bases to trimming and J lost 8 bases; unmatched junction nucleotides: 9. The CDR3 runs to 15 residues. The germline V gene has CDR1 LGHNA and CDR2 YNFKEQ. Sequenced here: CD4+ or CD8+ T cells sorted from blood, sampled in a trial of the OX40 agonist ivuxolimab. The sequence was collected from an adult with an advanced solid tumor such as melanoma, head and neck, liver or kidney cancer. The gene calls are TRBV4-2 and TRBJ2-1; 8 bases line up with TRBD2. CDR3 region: CASSHSAGGGDEQFF. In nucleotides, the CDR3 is TGTGCCAGCAGCCACTCCGCGGGAGGAGGCGATGAGCAGTTCTTC.